A single sample is the source of the 21 T cell receptor beta chains below, sequenced in a study of T cells in Graves' hyperthyroidism and ophthalmopathy. TCR beta CDR3 region amplification was performed from RNA transcripts. First-round RT-PCR of the TCR CDR3 relied on the HTBI primer set. Via MiXCR, TCRdb re-called the multiplex PCR reads, giving one row per CDR3 protein. The data show 350,000 to 400,000 distinct CDR3 sequences, with under 20% seen just once and 3.7% held by the top ten. The sample comprised blood. All receptors come from a woman aged 18-29 years with Graves' hyperthyroidism.

This clonotype has at least ten counts. The V gene is TRBV5-1, the J gene TRBJ1-5; TRBD1 agrees at 8 bases. The CDR3 extends over 15 amino acids. Per germline, CDR1 SGHRS and CDR2 YFSETQ. J gave up 6 bases and V 6 bases, and 11 bases lay outside the gene matches. CDR3 coding DNA: TGCGCCAGCAAAACGGACAGGGAAAGCGGTCAGCCCCAGCATTTT. Its translation: CASKTDRESGQPQHF.

This clonotype was picked up many times. The rearrangement uses TRBV7-8 and TRBJ1-5, with unresolved D. The CDR3 is 15 amino acids. Germline V gene lookup returns CDR1 SGHVS and CDR2 FQNEAQ. V dropped 5 bases and J dropped 3 bases, with 14 bases sitting between them. The CDR3 nucleotides read TGTGCCAGCAGCCCCGAAGGGCAGAACAATCAGCCCCAGCATTTT. Translating it yields CASSPEGQNNQPQHF.

This clonotype came up a few times. This chain joins TRBV6-2 or TRBV6-3 and TRBJ2-7; D unclear. V was pared by 2 bases and J by 4 bases, with 6 bases between. CDR3 length equals 12 residues. Germline values: CDR1 MNHEY, CDR2 SVGEGT. CDR3 amino acids: CASSYPAYEQYF. The CDR3 nucleotides read TGTGCCAGCAGTTACCCCGCTTACGAGCAGTACTTC.

On this clonotype: The conserved phenylalanine or tryptophan normally closing the CDR3 is absent here, so this likely arose from a read error. The chain employs TRBV11-2 and TRBJ1-2; D uncertain. Trimming removed 5 bases from V and 4 bases from J, with 11 bases in between. The length of the CDR3 is 13 residues. The germline V gene encodes CDR1 SGHAT and CDR2 FQNNGV. The CDR3 spells CASSSRFLYGYTY. The CDR3 region has the DNA TGTGCCAGCAGCAGCAGGTTCCTCTATGGCTACACCTAC.

This clonotype was counted at least ten times. The DNA for the CDR3 is TGCGCCAGCAGACACGACACTAGCGGGGGCCTAAAGACGACCCAGTACTTC. This encodes CASRHDTSGGLKTTQYF. The gene calls are TRBV4-1 and TRBJ2-5; 11 bases map to TRBD2. CDR1 is MGHRA, CDR2 YSYEKL, per germline. The junction had 16 bases not matched to a gene; V was cut back by 6 bases and J by 7 bases. The CDR3 loop spans 17 amino acids.

The table lists this clonotype with many counts. The chain recombines TRBV7-8 with TRBJ2-5; 10 bases map to TRBD1. The CDR3 is 15 amino acids. V lost 5 bases, J lost 6 bases, and 9 bases stayed unmatched. The germline gives CDR1 SGHVS, CDR2 FQNEAQ. CDR3 sequence reads: CASSPGTGVGKTQYF. Written as DNA, the CDR3 is TGTGCCAGCAGCCCCGGGACAGGGGTCGGAAAGACCCAGTACTTC.

J is TRBJ1-1 and V is TRBV27; perhaps TRBD1 as D (6 bases). Germline loops: CDR1 MNHEY, CDR2 SMNVEV (reference sequence). The ends were cut back, 2 bases at V and 6 bases at J, with 13 bases in the middle. This CDR3 spans 14 amino acids. CDR3 sequence reads: CASSLKGEWPEAFF. The CDR3 bases are TGTGCCAGCAGTTTAAAGGGGGAGTGGCCTGAAGCTTTCTTT.

This clonotype showed up many times. V gene TRBV20-1 combines with J gene TRBJ2-5, with 7 bases lining up with TRBD2. The CDR3 loop spans 13 amino acids. From germline, CDR1 is DFQATT and CDR2 SNEGSKA (reference sequence). V dropped 5 bases and J dropped 5; count of bases not matched to a gene: 8. CDR3 residues: CSAQRTSLETQYF. The CDR3 nucleotides are TGCAGTGCTCAGAGGACTAGTCTTGAGACCCAGTACTTC.

This clonotype was seen ten or more times. V is TRBV5-1 and J is TRBJ1-2; 8 bases are a match to TRBD1. The J segment lost 4 bases and the V segment lost 4 bases, leaving 6 bases of the junction unmatched. Germline V gene lookup returns CDR1 SGHRS and CDR2 YFSETQ. The CDR3 loop spans 14 amino acids. CDR3 residues: CASSGAGGIYGYTF. Here the CDR3 DNA reads TGCGCCAGCAGCGGGGCAGGGGGCATCTATGGCTACACCTTC.

This clonotype was observed at least ten times. The chain uses TRBV7-9 and TRBJ2-7, with D tentatively TRBD2 (6 bases). Germline V lookup: CDR1 SEHNR, CDR2 FQNEAQ (reference sequence). V was cut by 3 bases and J by 5 bases, with 11 bases left in between. The CDR3 sequence is 13 residues long. The CDR3 loop is CASSFPGGDEQYF. The CDR3 nucleotides read TGTGCCAGCAGCTTCCCCGGAGGGGACGAGCAGTACTTC.

This clonotype was seen ten or more times. The J gene is TRBJ1-1, the V gene TRBV6-5; D is unclear. The V end lost 0 bases, the J end lost 1 base, and 9 bases lay between the germline ends. Germline V gene sequence: CDR1 MNHEY, CDR2 SVGAGI. This CDR3 is 15 amino acids long. The CDR3 reads CASSYSRAANTEAFF. The CDR3 coding sequence is TGTGCCAGCAGTTACTCTCGGGCAGCGAACACTGAAGCTTTCTTT.

This clonotype showed up just a few times. J is TRBJ1-5 and V is TRBV20-1, with D maybe TRBD1 (5 bases). The V end was cut by 3 bases, the J end by 1 base, with 22 bases between. Per germline, CDR1 DFQATT and CDR2 SNEGSKA (reference sequence). The CDR3 is 18 residues long. The CDR3 DNA is TGCAGTGCTAGTCTCTTCAGCGGGGGGAGGGGAAGCAATCAGCCCCAGCATTTT. Translating it yields CSASLFSGGRGSNQPQHF.

This clonotype was picked up many times. CDR3 in amino acids: CASSLENYGYTF. The CDR3 DNA reads as TGCGCCAGCAGCTTGGAAAACTATGGCTACACCTTC. The rearrangement uses TRBV5-1 and TRBJ1-2; D gene uncertain. The V gene lost 0 bases and the J gene lost 2 bases, with 2 bases spanning the gap. CDR3 length: 12 amino acids. The germline V gene has CDR1 SGHRS and CDR2 YFSETQ.

Comments on this clonotype: This clone may be a read error of a much larger clone one base away. The chain uses TRBV12-3 or TRBV12-4 and TRBJ2-5, with D tentatively TRBD2 (5 bases). Trimming removed 6 bases at V and 7 bases at J, with 15 bases between. The CDR3 runs to 13 residues. The CDR3 coding sequence is TGTGCCAGCAGCTCCGGCGCACGGGGGACCCAGTACTTC. Encoded protein: CASSSGARGTQYF.

Many counts were recorded for this clonotype. V gene TRBV15 combines with J gene TRBJ2-5, with TRBD2 matching 9 bases. Trimming took 0 bases from V and 5 from J; bases not matched to a gene: 16. Looked up from germline, CDR1 is LNHNV and CDR2 is YYDKDF (reference sequence). The CDR3 is 19 amino acids. The CDR3 reads CATSRDLSRGGGAQETQYF. The CDR3 DNA reads TGTGCCACCAGCAGAGATCTGAGTCGGGGCGGGGGGGCCCAGGAGACCCAGTACTTC. Full variable domain (remainder filled in from reference TRBV15 and TRBJ2-5): DAMVIQNPRYQVTQFGKPVTLSCSQTLNHNVMYWYQQKSSQAPKLLFHYYDKDFNNEADTPDNFQSRRPNTSFCFLDIRSPGLGDTAMYLCATSRDLSRGGGAQETQYFGPGTRLLVL.

The V call is TRBV28, the J call TRBJ2-5; no firm D call. This CDR3 contains 14 residues. Germline CDR1 reads MDHEN; CDR2 reads SYDVKM. V lost 8 bases, J lost 7 bases, and 20 bases lay in between. The CDR3 here is CASCLPGRKGTQYF. In DNA form, the CDR3 reads TGTGCCAGCTGCCTCCCCGGAAGAAAGGGGACCCAGTACTTC.

The sample holds many counts of this clonotype. The chain uses TRBV7-3 and TRBJ1-2, with D unresolved. Trimming stripped 2 bases from V and 0 bases from J, with 10 bases between. The CDR3 runs to 15 residues. Per germline, CDR1 SGHTA and CDR2 FQGTGA. Here the CDR3 reads CASSLDGSANYGYTF. For the CDR3, the DNA is TGTGCCAGCAGCTTAGATGGCAGTGCTAACTATGGCTACACCTTC.

This clonotype was found many times. The CDR3 protein is CAWSVLRAGGAFF. The CDR3 bases are TGTGCCTGGAGTGTACTTCGGGCAGGGGGGGCTTTCTTT. The chain carries TRBV30 and TRBJ1-1; TRBD1 agrees at 7 bases. The CDR3 is 13 residues long. V lost 0 bases and J lost 11; bases outside the gene matches: 9. CDR1 GTSNPN and CDR2 SVGIG come from the germline V gene (reference sequence).

This clonotype was seen at least ten times. The V gene is TRBV12-3 or TRBV12-4, the J gene TRBJ1-5; 8 bases line up with TRBD1. The CDR3 runs 17 residues. The junction had 15 bases not matched to a gene; V was cut back by 5 bases and J by 6 bases. The CDR3 nucleotides read TGTGCCAGCAGTCCCTTAGGGACAGGTTACGGTAGTCAGCCCCAGCATTTT. Amino acids: CASSPLGTGYGSQPQHF.

This clonotype appeared many times. This sequence joins TRBV6-1 and TRBJ1-5, with D possibly TRBD1 on 6 matching bases. Germline assignment: CDR1 MNHNS and CDR2 SASEGT. Between the trimmed V and J ends, which lost 7 bases and 6 bases, there was a span of 22 bases. This CDR3 region has 16 residues. The CDR3 sequence is CASITTGQGLFQPQHF. The CDR3 DNA sequence: TGTGCCAGCATCACTACTGGTCAGGGGTTATTTCAGCCCCAGCATTTT.

This clonotype has ten or more counts. The chain uses TRBV28 and TRBJ2-2; TRBD1 is a possible D gene (5 bases). Per the germline V gene, CDR1 is MDHEN and CDR2 is SYDVKM. V gave up 7 bases and J gave up 0 bases, with 15 bases separating them. CDR3 length: 16 residues. In DNA form, the CDR3 reads TGTGCCAGCACCGCAGGGCAGAGAACGAACACCGGGGAGCTGTTTTTT. Its protein product is CASTAGQRTNTGELFF.